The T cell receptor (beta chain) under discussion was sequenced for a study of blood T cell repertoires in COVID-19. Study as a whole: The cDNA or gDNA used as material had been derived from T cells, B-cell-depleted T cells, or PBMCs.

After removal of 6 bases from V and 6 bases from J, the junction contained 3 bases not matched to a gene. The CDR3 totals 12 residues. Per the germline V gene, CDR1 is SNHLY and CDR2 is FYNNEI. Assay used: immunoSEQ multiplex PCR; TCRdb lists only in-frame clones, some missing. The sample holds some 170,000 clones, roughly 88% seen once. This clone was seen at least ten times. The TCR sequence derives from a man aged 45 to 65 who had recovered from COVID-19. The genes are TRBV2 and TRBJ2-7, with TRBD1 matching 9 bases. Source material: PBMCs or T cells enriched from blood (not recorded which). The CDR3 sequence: CASRTGGTEQYF. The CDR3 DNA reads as TGTGCCAGCAGGACAGGGGGGACCGAGCAGTACTTC.